Sequencing of this T cell receptor (beta chain) was carried out in a study of response to subunit inactivated influenza vaccine. This clonotype was counted between two and nine times. One entry per CDR3 protein results from TCRdb running MiXCR on the RT-PCR reads. The repertoire includes a few hundred thousand distinct CDR3 sequences, roughly 15% of them detected once, and around 10% sits in the top ten. The clonotype originates from a man aged 50 to 60 who received an inactivated influenza vaccine. Sequencing used PBMCs from blood, obtained 11 to 12 days after vaccination.

The CDR3 sequence is CASSPAGVPQEQFF. In DNA form, the CDR3 reads TGTGCCAGCAGCCCGGCGGGAGTTCCCCAAGAGCAGTTCTTC. V gene TRBV7-3 combines with J gene TRBJ2-1; 7 bases fit TRBD2. The CDR3 is made up of 14 amino acids. Germline V lookup: CDR1 SGHTA, CDR2 FQGTGA. Trimming cost V 5 bases and J 10 bases; bases outside gene matches: 11.